Listed below are T cell receptor beta chains from one sample, sequenced in a study of cytomegalovirus exposure and HLA in healthy donors. TCRdb keeps only in-frame clones here, not all; method: immunoSEQ multiplex PCR. This table holds over 30,000 clones, about two thirds found once. Sequencing was carried out using PBMCs. The receptors were gathered from a man aged 35 to 55 in good health and CMV-seropositive. CDR3s include the opening cysteine and the closing phenylalanine or tryptophan. A D gene is named only where the DNA matches it firmly.

>TRBV9|TRBJ1-1|.
CASSAYGGSIAFF
>TRBV5-1|TRBJ2-5|.
CASSGDQETQYF
>TRBV27|TRBJ1-3|.
CASRTGVDSGNTIYF
>TRBV29-1|TRBJ2-5|.
CSVERGETQYF
>TRBV28|TRBJ2-7|.
CASIGQYYEQYF
>TRBV6-5|TRBJ1-4|.
CASSPRRPDEKLFF
>TRBV7-6|TRBJ2-1|.
CASSLGQTSSYNEQFF
>TRBV20-1|TRBJ1-1|TRBD1
CSAWDRGAFF
>TRBV19|TRBJ1-2|.
CASSIDLQTGRSRVGYTF
>TRBV4-1|TRBJ1-2|TRBD1
CASSHRTGAEADYGYTF
>TRBV4-1|TRBJ2-4|.
CASSTIQTGRNIQYF
>TRBV11-3|TRBJ2-3|TRBD2
CASSPGGAISTDTQYF
>TRBV6-6|TRBJ2-7|TRBD1
CASKGSGQGYEQYF
>TRBV5-4|TRBJ2-7|TRBD1
CASSLARTGGVYEQYF
>TRBV11-2|TRBJ1-1|.
CASSRTWGGTEAFF
>TRBV5-6|TRBJ2-5|.
CASSLASGNQETQYF
>TRBV2|TRBJ2-2|.
CASKLWTTNTGELFF
>TRBV7-2|TRBJ1-6|TRBD1
CASSSQGAISPLHF
>TRBV28|TRBJ2-7|TRBD1
CASCRDRAYEQYF
>TRBV7-9|TRBJ2-3|TRBD1
CASSSDRGRTDTQYF
>TRBV11-3|TRBJ2-3|.
CASSLPSTDTQYF
>TRBV28|TRBJ2-1|TRBD1
CASSSILTGNNEQFF
>TRBV6-5|TRBJ1-1|.
CASSYQGNTEAFF
>TRBV7-9|TRBJ2-5|.
CASNLKGFAVETQYF
>TRBV25-1|TRBJ1-1|.
CASSLGARVSERAFF
>TRBV15|TRBJ2-2|TRBD1
CATSVRDRVSTGELFF
>TRBV5-6|TRBJ2-3|.
CASSLAGLGADTQYF
>TRBV19|TRBJ2-1|.
CASSIGGRSAYNEQFF
>TRBV27|TRBJ1-1|.
CASSLSAGMATEAFF
>TRBV5-8|TRBJ1-5|.
CASSLVAGVGGNQPQHF
>TRBV6-5|TRBJ1-1|.
CASSYVGGDTEAFF
>TRBV4-1|TRBJ1-2|.
CASSPTGPGGYTF
>TRBV5-1|TRBJ2-5|TRBD2
CASSSGGGGQETQYF
>TRBV4-2|TRBJ2-1|TRBD2
CASSLGGGGVNNEQFF
>TRBV7-8|TRBJ2-3|TRBD2
CASSAGGRGTDTQYF
>TRBV7-2|TRBJ2-7|.
CASTRAGISYEQYF
>TRBV5-6|TRBJ1-4|.
CASSLGTSEKLFF
>TRBV6-1|TRBJ1-2|.
CASSEGREWGYTF
>TRBV12-5|TRBJ2-7|.
CASGFNYEQYF
>TRBV5-1|TRBJ1-4|TRBD1
CASSLGGQSQATNEKLFF